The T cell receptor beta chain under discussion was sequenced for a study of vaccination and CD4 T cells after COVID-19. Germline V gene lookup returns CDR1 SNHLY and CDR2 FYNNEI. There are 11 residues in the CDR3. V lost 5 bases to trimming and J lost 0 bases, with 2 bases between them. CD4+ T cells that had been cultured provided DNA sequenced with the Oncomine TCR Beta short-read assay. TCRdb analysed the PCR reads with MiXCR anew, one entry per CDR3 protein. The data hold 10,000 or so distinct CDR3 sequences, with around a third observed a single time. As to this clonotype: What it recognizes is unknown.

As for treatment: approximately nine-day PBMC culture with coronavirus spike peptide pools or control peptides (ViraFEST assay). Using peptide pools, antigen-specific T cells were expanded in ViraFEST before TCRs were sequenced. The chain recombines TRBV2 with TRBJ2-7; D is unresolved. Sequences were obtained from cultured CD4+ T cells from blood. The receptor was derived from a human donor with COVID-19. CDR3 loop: CASSFSYEQYF. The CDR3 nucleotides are TGTGCCAGCAGTTTCTCCTACGAGCAGTACTTC.